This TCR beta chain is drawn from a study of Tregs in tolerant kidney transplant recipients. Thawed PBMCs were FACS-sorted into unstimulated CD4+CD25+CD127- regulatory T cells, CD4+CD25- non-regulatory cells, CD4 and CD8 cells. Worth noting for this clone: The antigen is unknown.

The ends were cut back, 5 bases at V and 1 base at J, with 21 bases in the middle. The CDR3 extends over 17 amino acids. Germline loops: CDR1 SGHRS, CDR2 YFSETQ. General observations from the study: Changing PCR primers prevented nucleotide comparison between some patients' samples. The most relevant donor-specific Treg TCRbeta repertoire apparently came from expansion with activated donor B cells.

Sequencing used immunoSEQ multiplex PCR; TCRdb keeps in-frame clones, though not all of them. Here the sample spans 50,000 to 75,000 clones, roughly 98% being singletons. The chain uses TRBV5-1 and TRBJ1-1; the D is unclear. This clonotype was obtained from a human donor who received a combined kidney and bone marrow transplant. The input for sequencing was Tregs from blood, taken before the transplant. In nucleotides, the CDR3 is TGCGCCAGCAGTCGCGATGTCGGGGTTACGGGGAACACTGAAGCTTTCTTT. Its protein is CASSRDVGVTGNTEAFF.